These 9 T cell receptor beta chains originate from one sample sequenced in a study of blood T cells in healthy people across ages. A J-beta primer mix and a sample-barcoded 5' primer were used in a second PCR of about 7 to 12 cycles. In TCRdb, the 5' RACE reads were re-called with MiXCR into one record per CDR3 protein. Here the sample spans around 1,700,000 distinct CDR3 sequences, about 30% being singletons. The specimen was blood. These receptors were collected from a woman aged 30 to 39 in good health.

This clonotype was seen repeatedly, ten times or more. The rearrangement joins TRBV24-1 to TRBJ2-2; TRBD1 matches at 10 bases. The CDR3 is 16 amino acids. Germline loops: CDR1 KGHDR, CDR2 SFDVKD. V shed 3 bases and J 4 bases; nucleotides not matched to a gene: 4. Here the CDR3 reads CATSDAGTGATGELFF. In DNA form, the CDR3 reads TGTGCCACCAGTGATGCCGGGACAGGGGCCACCGGGGAGCTGTTTTTT.

This clonotype was picked up a small number of times. The DNA of the CDR3 is TGTGCCAGCAGGAGGAATAGCGGGGGGTCCTACAATGAGCAGTTCTTC. Its translation is CASRRNSGGSYNEQFF. The gene calls are TRBV2 and TRBJ2-1; 10 bases match TRBD2. CDR1 and CDR2 from the germline V gene are SNHLY and FYNNEI. The CDR3 has 16 residues. V was clipped by 6 bases and J by 1 base; unmatched bases: 6. Based on the CDR3 plus reference TRBV2 and TRBJ2-1, the full variable domain is EPEVTQTPSHQVTQMGQEVILRCVPISNHLYFYWYRQILGQKVEFLVSFYNNEISEKSEIFDDQFSVERPDGSNFTLKIRSTKLEDSAMYFCASRRNSGGSYNEQFFGPGTRLTVL.

The chain employs TRBV21-1 and TRBJ2-3; the table's D gene call, TRBD1, was not cross checked with the DNA. TRBV21-1 is a pseudogene. CDR3 length: 15 residues. CDR3 bases: TGTGCCAGCAGCACAGCAGGGGGCGGCACAGATACGCAGTATTTT. Translation: CASSTAGGGTDTQYF.

The CDR3 nucleotides read TGCAGCGTTTTCACGGGAAACACAGATACGCAGTATTTT. It is translated as CSVFTGNTDTQYF. This rearrangement joins TRBV29-1 to TRBJ2-3; possibly TRBD2 for D (5 bases). Trimming took 5 bases from V and 2 from J, leaving 11 bases between them. The CDR3 loop spans 13 amino acids. The germline CDR1 and CDR2 sequences are SQVTM and ANQGSEA.

In this sample, this clonotype turned up a few times. The chain couples TRBV30 to TRBJ2-5, with TRBD2 identical over 15 bases. Matching the DNA end better, TRBJ2-7 makes the J call doubtful. Germline V gene sequence: CDR1 GTSNPN, CDR2 SVGIG (reference sequence). The CDR3 spans 16 residues. CDR3 protein: CACGEGGLAGGSEQYF. CDR3 sequence (DNA): TGTGCCTGTGGAGAAGGGGGACTAGCGGGGGGAAGCGAGCAGTACTTC.

Only a few counts were recorded for this clonotype. The chain is built from TRBV11-2 and TRBJ1-3; D gene uncertain. Germline lookup yields CDR1 SGHAT and CDR2 FQNNGV. The CDR3 consists of 14 residues. V was clipped by 6 bases and J by 1 base, with 10 bases between them. CDR3 loop: CASSYDLSGNTIYF. CDR3 nucleotide sequence: TGTGCCAGCAGTTACGACCTATCTGGAAACACCATATATTTT.

The table lists this clonotype with a few counts. The chain carries TRBV21-1 and TRBJ2-7; TRBD1 is the table's D call and was not checked against the DNA. TRBV21-1 is deemed a pseudogene. The CDR3 runs to 17 residues. The CDR3 nucleotides are TGTGCCAGCAGCAAAGGGCAGGGGCGGGGCCACTACTACGAGCAGTACTTC. This encodes CASSKGQGRGHYYEQYF.

The V and J genes are TRBV29-1 and TRBJ1-5; D gene ambiguous. Per germline, CDR1 SQVTM and CDR2 ANQGSEA. Trimming took off 8 bases at V and 2 bases at J, with 10 bases between the two ends. The CDR3 contains 12 residues. CDR3 DNA: TGCAGCCCCGCAGTGTGCAATCAGCCCCAGCATTTT. It codes for CSPAVCNQPQHF. Using reference TRBV29-1 and TRBJ1-5 for the parts outside the CDR3, the full variable domain is SAVISQKPSRDICQRGTSLTIQCQVDSQVTMMFWYRQQPGQSLTLIATANQGSEATYESGFVIDKFPISRPNLTFSTLTVSNMSPEDSSIYLCSPAVCNQPQHFGDGTRLSIL.

This clonotype was seen a handful of times. The chain joins TRBV11-2 to TRBJ2-3; TRBD1 matches 8 bases. This CDR3 is 16 amino acids long. The germline V gene has CDR1 SGHAT and CDR2 FQNNGV. The V gene end was trimmed by 5 bases and the J gene end by 1 base; junction bases not matched to a gene: 8. For the CDR3, the DNA is TGTGCCAGCAGCGACCAGGGGGCGAGGGGCACAGATACGCAGTATTTT. Protein product: CASSDQGARGTDTQYF.